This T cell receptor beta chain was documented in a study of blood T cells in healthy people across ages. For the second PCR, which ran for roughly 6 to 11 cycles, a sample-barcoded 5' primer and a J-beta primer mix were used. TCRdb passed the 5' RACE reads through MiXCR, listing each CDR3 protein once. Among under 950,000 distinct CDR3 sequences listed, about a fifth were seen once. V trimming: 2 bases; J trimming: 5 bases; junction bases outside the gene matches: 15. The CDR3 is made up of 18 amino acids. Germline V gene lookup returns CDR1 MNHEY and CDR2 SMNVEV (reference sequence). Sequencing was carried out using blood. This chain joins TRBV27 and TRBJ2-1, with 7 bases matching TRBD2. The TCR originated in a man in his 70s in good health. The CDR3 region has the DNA TGTGCCAGCAGTTTAACAAGTTTCAGCGGGATCGAAGACAATGAGCAGTTCTTC. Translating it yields CASSLTSFSGIEDNEQFF.